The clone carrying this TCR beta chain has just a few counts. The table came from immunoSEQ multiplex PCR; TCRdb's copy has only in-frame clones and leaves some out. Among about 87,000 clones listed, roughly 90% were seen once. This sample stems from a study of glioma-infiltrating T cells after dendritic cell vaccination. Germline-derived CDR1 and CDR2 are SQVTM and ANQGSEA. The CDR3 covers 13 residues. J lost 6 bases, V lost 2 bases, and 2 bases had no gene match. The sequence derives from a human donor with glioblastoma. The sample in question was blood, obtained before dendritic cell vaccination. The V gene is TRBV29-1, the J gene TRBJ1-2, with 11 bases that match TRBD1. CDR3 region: CSVERTGGDGYTF. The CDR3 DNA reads TGCAGCGTTGAACGGACAGGGGGCGATGGCTACACCTTC.